These 2 T cell receptor beta chains were sequenced from one sample in a study of vaccination and CD4 T cells after COVID-19. Treatment of the sample: approximately nine-day PBMC culture with coronavirus spike peptide pools or control peptides (ViraFEST assay). Cultured CD4+ T cell DNA underwent sequencing with the Oncomine TCR Beta short-read assay. TCRdb independently ran MiXCR on the PCR reads; one entry per CDR3 protein. Found here are 10,000 to 15,000 distinct CDR3 sequences, under 80% of them singletons; the top ten hold 11%. No antigens are known for them. The specimen was CD4+ T cells from blood, cultured in vitro. These receptor sequences come from a human donor who had recovered from COVID-19.

The chain carries TRBV20-1 and TRBJ2-2; 9 bases agree with TRBD2. The length of the CDR3 is 15 residues. Germline V CDR1 and CDR2: DFQATT, SNEGSKA (reference sequence). CDR3 in amino acids: CREGLAPPNTGELFF. CDR3 DNA sequence: TGCAGGGAAGGACTAGCGCCCCCCAATACCGGGGAGCTGTTTTTT.

The chain employs TRBV7-2 and TRBJ1-4, with 10 bases lining up with TRBD1. CDR3 length equals 14 residues. J lost 7 bases, V lost 5 bases, and 4 bases had no gene match. The V gene's germline CDR1 is SGHTA and CDR2 FQGNSA. The CDR3 region has the DNA TGTGCCAGCAGCCCGGACAGGGGGATTGAAAAACTGTTTTTT. Its translation: CASSPDRGIEKLFF.